Below, 23 T cell receptor beta chains from the same sample are listed, as sequenced in a study of blood T cell repertoires in COVID-19 (dated by TCRdb to about 2020). The receptor library was made with the immunoSEQ multiplex PCR assay. In TCRdb, the immuneACCESS table is reduced to in-frame sequences with V and J assigned. These tables do not hold every clone; where another copy was compared, an unresolved V gene accounts for under half, and the others remain unexplained. The table for this sample lists around 75,000 clones; around 83% of them were counted only once. Of the sample, about 4.2% falls within the top ten clones. The sample consisted of peripheral blood. The receptors come from a man between 65 and 85 years old with active COVID-19.

This chain joins TRBV9 and TRBJ1-2; maybe TRBD1 (5 bases). The V end lost 4 bases, the J end lost 2 bases, and 12 bases lay between the germline ends. The CDR3 runs 14 residues. Germline CDR1 is SGDLS and CDR2 is YYNGEE. CDR3 DNA: TGTGCCAGCAGCCCCGGCAGGGCCAACTATGGCTACACCTTC. Its protein is CASSPGRANYGYTF.

The chain carries TRBV7-3 and TRBJ2-3; TRBD2 matches 7 bases. Germline trimming cut 2 bases from V and 5 bases from J; bases unmatched to any gene: 10. The CDR3 has 16 amino acids. Germline CDR1 SGHTA, CDR2 FQGTGA. The CDR3 DNA reads as TGTGCCAGCAGCTTACTCGGGAGGCCCCGGGGAGATACGCAGTATTTT. Its protein is CASSLLGRPRGDTQYF. Full variable domain (rest looked up from reference TRBV7-3 and TRBJ2-3): GAGVSQTPSNKVTEKGKYVELRCDPISGHTALYWYRQSLGQGPEFLIYFQGTGAADDSGLPNDRFFAVRPEGSVSTLKIQRTERGDSAVYLCASSLLGRPRGDTQYFGPGTRLTVL.

This clone was seen just once. The genes are TRBV11-2 and TRBJ1-2; 8 bases map to TRBD1. The CDR3 has 17 residues. V lost 5 bases to trimming and J lost 3 bases; unmatched junction nucleotides: 14. CDR1 is SGHAT, CDR2 FQNNGV, per germline. The DNA of the CDR3 is TGTGCCAGCAGCGGACGGACAGGGCAACCGGGACACTATGGCTACACCTTC. It is translated as CASSGRTGQPGHYGYTF. Based on the CDR3 plus reference TRBV11-2 and TRBJ1-2, the full variable domain is EAGVAQSPRYKIIEKRQSVAFWCNPISGHATLYWYQQILGQGPKLLIQFQNNGVVDDSQLPKDRFSAERLKGVDSTLKIQPAKLEDSAVYLCASSGRTGQPGHYGYTFGSGTRLTVV.

The chain combines TRBV7-2 with TRBJ1-3; perhaps TRBD1 as D (5 bases). V was cut by 9 bases and J by 0 bases, with 15 bases left in between. CDR1 SGHTA and CDR2 FQGNSA come from the germline V gene. CDR3 size: 15 residues. The CDR3 DNA follows: TGTGCCAGTCAAAGGGTGGGGGGCTCTGGAAACACCATATATTTT. Its protein is CASQRVGGSGNTIYF.

The chain couples TRBV9 to TRBJ2-5, with D possibly TRBD2 on 5 matching bases. Trimming took 0 bases from V and 5 from J, leaving 11 bases between them. There are 14 residues in the CDR3. Germline lookup yields CDR1 SGDLS and CDR2 YYNGEE. CDR3 sequence reads: CASSVGLRGETQYF. Here the CDR3 DNA reads TGTGCCAGCAGCGTAGGTCTGCGCGGGGAGACCCAGTACTTC. Based on the CDR3 plus reference TRBV9 and TRBJ2-5, the full variable domain is DSGVTQTPKHLITATGQRVTLRCSPRSGDLSVYWYQQSLDQGLQFLIQYYNGEERAKGNILERFSAQQFPDLHSELNLSSLELGDSALYFCASSVGLRGETQYFGPGTRLLVL.

The chain links TRBV30 to TRBJ2-7; 8 bases agree with TRBD2. V shed 5 bases and J 4 bases; nucleotides not matched to a gene: 1. The V gene's germline CDR1 is GTSNPN and CDR2 SVGIG (reference sequence). The CDR3 loop spans 11 amino acids. The CDR3: CAWGGGYEQYF. CDR3 DNA: TGTGCCTGGGGCGGGGGGTACGAGCAGTACTTC.

The CDR3 loop reads CASSSSGSGTDTQYF. CDR3 DNA sequence: TGTGCCAGCAGTTCCAGCGGGAGTGGAACAGATACGCAGTATTTT. The rearrangement uses TRBV6-6 and TRBJ2-3; 8 nucleotides match TRBD2. This CDR3 is 15 amino acids long. Germline CDR1 reads MNHNY; CDR2 reads SVGAGI (reference sequence). V lost 4 bases, J lost 3 bases, and 6 bases stayed unmatched.

The gene calls are TRBV9 and TRBJ2-7; 7 positions match TRBD2. From germline, CDR1 is SGDLS and CDR2 YYNGEE. The CDR3 spans 16 residues. J lost 2 bases, V lost 0 bases, and 8 bases had no gene match. The CDR3 sequence: CASSVGGGSLTYEQYF. CDR3 nucleotide sequence: TGTGCCAGCAGCGTAGGAGGCGGGAGTCTTACCTACGAGCAGTACTTC.

The V gene is TRBV6-5, the J gene TRBJ2-1; possible D gene TRBD2, 6 bases. The germline V gene has CDR1 MNHEY and CDR2 SVGAGI. The CDR3 sequence is 14 residues long. V dropped 4 bases and J dropped 6 bases, with 13 bases sitting between them. Here the CDR3 reads CASSSPTRPNEQFF. CDR3 bases: TGTGCCAGCAGTTCCCCGACTAGACCCAATGAGCAGTTCTTC.

The DNA of the CDR3 is TGTGCCAGCAGCACCGACACCTACTATGGCTACACCTTC. Translation: CASSTDTYYGYTF. This rearrangement joins TRBV12-3 or TRBV12-4 to TRBJ1-2; D unresolved. V was cut by 6 bases and J by 3 bases, with 11 bases left in between. This CDR3 is 13 amino acids long.

The V call is TRBV9, the J call TRBJ2-4; the D gene is possibly TRBD2 (6 bases). The ends were cut back, 1 base at V and 8 bases at J, with 19 bases in the middle. CDR3 length: 16 amino acids. CDR1 SGDLS and CDR2 YYNGEE come from the germline V gene. DNA of the CDR3: TGTGCCAGCAGCGTAATGGGGTACGGGGGTGGGGACATTCAGTACTTC. It yields the protein CASSVMGYGGGDIQYF. The complete variable domain, with remaining parts taken from reference TRBV9 and TRBJ2-4, reads DSGVTQTPKHLITATGQRVTLRCSPRSGDLSVYWYQQSLDQGLQFLIQYYNGEERAKGNILERFSAQQFPDLHSELNLSSLELGDSALYFCASSVMGYGGGDIQYFGAGTRLSVL.

The V gene is TRBV29-1, the J gene TRBJ2-1, with 7 bases that match TRBD1. The CDR3 contains 12 residues. V was pared by 7 bases and J by 2 bases, with 2 bases of the junction left unmatched. CDR1 and CDR2 (germline): SQVTM, ANQGSEA. CDR3 region: CSEGTAYNEQFF. The CDR3 nucleotides read TGCAGCGAGGGGACAGCCTACAATGAGCAGTTCTTC.

Details on this clone: One junction end disagrees with the germline gene, perhaps due to a read error. This chain links TRBV20-1 with TRBJ1-4; D not certain. Germline CDR1 and CDR2: DFQATT and SNEGSKA (reference sequence). CDR3 length: 10 amino acids. This CDR3 is CGALGGKLFF. CDR3 DNA: TGCGGTGCCCTGGGAGGGAAACTGTTTTTT.

V usage is TRBV5-1 and J usage is TRBJ2-6; TRBD1 matches at 8 bases. V lost 4 bases to trimming and J lost 0 bases; unmatched junction nucleotides: 9. The CDR3 length is 18 residues. Per germline, CDR1 SGHRS and CDR2 YFSETQ. The CDR3 region has the DNA TGCGCCAGCAGCGCTCGGACAGGGCAGAGCTCTGGGGCCAACGTCCTGACTTTC. Amino acids: CASSARTGQSSGANVLTF.

The V gene is TRBV30, the J gene TRBJ2-4; TRBD2 is a possible D gene (5 bases). The germline V gene has CDR1 GTSNPN and CDR2 SVGIG (reference sequence). The CDR3 loop spans 14 amino acids. The V end was cut by 3 bases, the J end by 7 bases, with 16 bases between. DNA of the CDR3: TGTGCCTGGAGCGGACCCCTCGGCGGGAACATTCAGTACTTC. Translated: CAWSGPLGGNIQYF.

This clone appeared a few times. The chain uses TRBV18 and TRBJ2-3; D is unclear. Between the trimmed V and J ends, which lost 3 bases and 7 bases, there was a span of 8 bases. Germline V lookup: CDR1 KGHSH, CDR2 LQKENI. The CDR3 spans 12 residues. CDR3 loop: CASSPGSNTQYF. The CDR3 nucleotides are TGTGCCAGCTCACCTGGTAGTAATACGCAGTATTTT.

The rearrangement links TRBV5-1 to TRBJ2-2; TRBD2 might be the D (7 bases). The CDR3 consists of 18 residues. Trimming left V 1 base short and J 5 bases short, with 21 bases between. Looked up from germline, CDR1 is SGHRS and CDR2 is YFSETQ. DNA for the CDR3: TGCGCCAGCAGCTTGCGTGGGGGGGCTAGCGGCCCGACCGGGGAGCTGTTTTTT. Protein product: CASSLRGGASGPTGELFF.

The chain uses TRBV27 and TRBJ2-7; 9 bases agree with TRBD2. Germline V gene lookup returns CDR1 MNHEY and CDR2 SMNVEV (reference sequence). CDR3 size: 18 residues. V was clipped by 2 bases and J by 0 bases; unmatched bases: 11. DNA for the CDR3: TGTGCCAGCAGTTTAGGCGGACCACTAGCGGGCCTCTCCTACGAGCAGTACTTC. This translates into CASSLGGPLAGLSYEQYF.

V usage is TRBV5-1 and J usage is TRBJ2-6; 8 bases line up with TRBD1. This CDR3 spans 19 amino acids. V lost 0 bases and J lost 0; bases outside the gene matches: 8. Germline assignment: CDR1 SGHRS and CDR2 YFSETQ. The CDR3 DNA reads as TGCGCCAGCAGCTTGGGAGGCAGGGGGCCCTCCTCTGGGGCCAACGTCCTGACTTTC. Amino acid sequence: CASSLGGRGPSSGANVLTF. Together with reference TRBV5-1 and TRBJ2-6, the CDR3 gives the full variable domain: KAGVTQTPRYLIKTRGQQVTLSCSPISGHRSVSWYQQTPGQGLQFLFEYFSETQRNKGNFPGRFSGRQFSNSRSEMNVSTLELGDSALYLCASSLGGRGPSSGANVLTFGAGSRLTVL.

The rearrangement uses TRBV7-2 and TRBJ1-3, with TRBD1 identical over 10 bases. Per germline, CDR1 SGHTA and CDR2 FQGNSA. The CDR3 runs 17 residues. V shed 5 bases, J shed 0 bases, and the junction held 7 bases outside the gene matches. The DNA of the CDR3 is TGTGCCAGCAGCCCTGACAGGGGGCCAAGCTCTGGAAACACCATATATTTT. Amino acid sequence: CASSPDRGPSSGNTIYF.

The V gene is TRBV11-3, the J gene TRBJ2-1; possibly TRBD2 for D (5 bases). The CDR3 is 12 residues long. Germline V CDR1 and CDR2: SGHNT, YENEEA. V shed 5 bases and J shed 11 bases, with 13 bases lying between them. CDR3 sequence (DNA): TGTGCCAGCAGCCCAGGAGGCGGAAAGCAGTTCTTC. This translates into CASSPGGGKQFF.

The chain carries TRBV9 and TRBJ2-1; maybe TRBD1 (5 bases). CDR1 and CDR2 from the germline V gene are SGDLS and YYNGEE. The V end lost 4 bases, the J end lost 2 bases, and 16 bases lay between the germline ends. The CDR3 extends over 16 amino acids. CDR3 region: CASSPRRLGAYNEQFF. The CDR3 coding sequence is TGTGCCAGCAGCCCAAGGCGGCTAGGGGCCTACAATGAGCAGTTCTTC.

The rearrangement joins TRBV29-1 to TRBJ2-3; 8 bases map to TRBD2. Germline assignment: CDR1 SQVTM and CDR2 ANQGSEA. J lost 0 bases, V lost 6 bases, and 8 bases had no gene match. This CDR3 has 15 amino acids. For the CDR3, the DNA is TGCAGCGTCCCCCCGGCGGGGGGCAGCACAGATACGCAGTATTTT. It translates to CSVPPAGGSTDTQYF.